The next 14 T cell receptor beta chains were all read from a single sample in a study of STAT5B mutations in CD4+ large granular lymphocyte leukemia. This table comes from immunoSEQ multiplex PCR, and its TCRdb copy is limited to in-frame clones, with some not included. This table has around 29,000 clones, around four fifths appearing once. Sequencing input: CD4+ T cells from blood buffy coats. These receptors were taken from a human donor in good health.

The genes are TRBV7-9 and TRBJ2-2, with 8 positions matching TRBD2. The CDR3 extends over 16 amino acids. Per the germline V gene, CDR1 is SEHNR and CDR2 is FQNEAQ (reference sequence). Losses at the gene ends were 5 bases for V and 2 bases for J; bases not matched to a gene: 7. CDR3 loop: CASSPSGGGNTGELFF. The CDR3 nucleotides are TGTGCCAGCAGCCCGAGCGGGGGAGGCAACACCGGGGAGCTGTTTTTT.

The CDR3 DNA is TGTGCCAGCAGCCAATCGGTCAGTGCGAGCTATGGCTACACCTTC. Amino acid sequence: CASSQSVSASYGYTF. V and J are TRBV16 and TRBJ1-2; no reliable D call. With 0 bases removed from V and 4 bases from J, the gap between germline ends came to 12 bases. The germline gives CDR1 KGHSY, CDR2 FQNENV. The CDR3 has 15 amino acids.

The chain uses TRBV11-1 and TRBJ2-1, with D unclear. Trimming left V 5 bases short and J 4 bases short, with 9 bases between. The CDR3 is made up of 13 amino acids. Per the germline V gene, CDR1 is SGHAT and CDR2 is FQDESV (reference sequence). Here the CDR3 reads CASSRARYNEQFF. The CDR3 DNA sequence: TGTGCCAGCAGCCGAGCTCGGTACAATGAGCAGTTCTTC.

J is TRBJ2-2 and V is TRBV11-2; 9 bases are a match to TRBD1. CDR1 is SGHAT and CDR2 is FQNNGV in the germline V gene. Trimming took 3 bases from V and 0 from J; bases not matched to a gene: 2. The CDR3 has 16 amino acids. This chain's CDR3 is CASSFTGGANTGELFF. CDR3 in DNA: TGTGCCAGCAGCTTCACAGGGGGCGCGAACACCGGGGAGCTGTTTTTT.

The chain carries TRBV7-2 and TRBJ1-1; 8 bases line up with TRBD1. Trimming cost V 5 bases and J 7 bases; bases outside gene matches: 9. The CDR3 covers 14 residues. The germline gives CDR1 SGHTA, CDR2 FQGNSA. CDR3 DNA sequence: TGTGCCAGCAGCCCAAGACAGGGGAGGGGTGAAGCTTTCTTT. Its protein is CASSPRQGRGEAFF.

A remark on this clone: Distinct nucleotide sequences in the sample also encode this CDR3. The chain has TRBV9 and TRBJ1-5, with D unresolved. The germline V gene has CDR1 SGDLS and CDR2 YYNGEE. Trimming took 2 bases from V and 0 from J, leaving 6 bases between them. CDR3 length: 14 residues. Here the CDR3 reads CASSVGVSNQPQHF. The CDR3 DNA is TGTGCCAGCAGCGTTGGGGTTAGCAATCAGCCCCAGCATTTT.

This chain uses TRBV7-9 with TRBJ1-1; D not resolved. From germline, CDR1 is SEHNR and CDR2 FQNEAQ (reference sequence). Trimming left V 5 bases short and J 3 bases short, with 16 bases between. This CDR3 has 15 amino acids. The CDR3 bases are TGTGCCAGCAGCCGGAGCCGTTCGTCACACACTGAAGCTTTCTTT. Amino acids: CASSRSRSSHTEAFF.

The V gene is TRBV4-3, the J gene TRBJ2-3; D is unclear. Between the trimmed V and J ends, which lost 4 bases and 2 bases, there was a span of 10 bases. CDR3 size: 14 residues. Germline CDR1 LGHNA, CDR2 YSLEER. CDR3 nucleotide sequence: TGCGCCAGCAGCCCCGGGCCTCACACAGATACGCAGTATTTT. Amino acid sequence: CASSPGPHTDTQYF.

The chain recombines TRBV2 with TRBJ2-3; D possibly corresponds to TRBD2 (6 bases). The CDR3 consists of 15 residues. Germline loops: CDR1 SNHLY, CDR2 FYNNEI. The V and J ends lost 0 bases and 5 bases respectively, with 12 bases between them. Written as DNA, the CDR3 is TGTGCCAGCAGTGAAGCGGGGGGATTCGAAGATACGCAGTATTTT. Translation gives CASSEAGGFEDTQYF.

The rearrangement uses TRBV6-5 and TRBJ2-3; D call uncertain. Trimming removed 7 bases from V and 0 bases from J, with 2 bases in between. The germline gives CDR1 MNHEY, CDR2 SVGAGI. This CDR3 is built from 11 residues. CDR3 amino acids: CASTSTDTQYF. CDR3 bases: TGTGCCAGCACTAGCACAGATACGCAGTATTTT.

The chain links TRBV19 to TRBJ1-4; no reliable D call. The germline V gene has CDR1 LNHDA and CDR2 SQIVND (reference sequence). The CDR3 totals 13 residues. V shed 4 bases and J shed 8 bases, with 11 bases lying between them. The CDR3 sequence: CASSTRAPEKLFF. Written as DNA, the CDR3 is TGTGCCAGTAGTACCCGGGCACCGGAAAAACTGTTTTTT.

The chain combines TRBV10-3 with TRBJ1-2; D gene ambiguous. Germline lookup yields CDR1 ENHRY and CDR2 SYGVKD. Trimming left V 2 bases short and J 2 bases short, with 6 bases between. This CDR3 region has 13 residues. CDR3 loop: CAISEGLNYGYTF. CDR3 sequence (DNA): TGTGCCATCAGTGAGGGTCTGAACTATGGCTACACCTTC.

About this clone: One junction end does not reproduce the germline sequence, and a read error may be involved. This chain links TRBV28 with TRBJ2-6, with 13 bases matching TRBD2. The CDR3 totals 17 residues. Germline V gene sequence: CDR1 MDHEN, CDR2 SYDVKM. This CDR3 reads CASRTSGGAAGTNVLTF. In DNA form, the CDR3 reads TGTGCCAGCAGAACTAGCGGGGGGGCGGCTGGGACCAACGTCCTGACTTTC.

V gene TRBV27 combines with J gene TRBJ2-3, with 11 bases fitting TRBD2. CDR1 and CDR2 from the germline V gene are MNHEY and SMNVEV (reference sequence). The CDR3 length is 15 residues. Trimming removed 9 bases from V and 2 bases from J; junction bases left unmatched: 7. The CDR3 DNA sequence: TGTGCCAGTGGGGCTAGCGGGGGGTCCACAGATACGCAGTATTTT. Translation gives CASGASGGSTDTQYF.